A selection of T cell receptor beta chains follows, all from one sample in a study of vaccination effects on CD4 cells after COVID-19. Sequencing was performed with immunoSEQ multiplex PCR; in TCRdb, only in-frame clones are kept and a portion is missing. The sample has roughly 20,000 clones, 73% seen once. Their antigens are not known. The starting material was CD4+ T cells from PBMCs cultured with HCoV-NL63 spike peptides, obtained before COVID-19 vaccination. The source is a human donor who received a COVID-19 vaccine. The CDR3 runs from the conserved cysteine through the conserved F or W. The D gene is left open where the match is weak. The size entry is marked missing in some rows and otherwise reads once, few, many or a size class.

d_call	clone_size	v_call	j_call	cdr3_nt	cdr3_aa
NA	few	TRBV27	TRBJ2-7	TGTGCCAGCGCGCAAAATTTCTACGAGCAGTACTTC	CASAQNFYEQYF
TRBD2	NA	TRBV7-8	TRBJ2-3	TGTGCCAGCAGATTTATTAGCGGGGGGGTTGGGACAGATACGCAGTATTTT	CASRFISGGVGTDTQYF
NA	NA	TRBV6-5	TRBJ2-3	TGTGCCAGCAGTCAAAACCCTGGGGGGCCAGATACGCAGTATTTT	CASSQNPGGPDTQYF
NA	NA	TRBV7-2	TRBJ2-5	TGTGCCAGCAGCTTAGAGCCGGGCGTCCTCCAAGAGACCCAGTACTTC	CASSLEPGVLQETQYF
TRBD2	NA	TRBV6-5	TRBJ2-7	TGTGCCAGCACCCAGGGAACCGGGACTAACTACGAGCAGTACTTC	CASTQGTGTNYEQYF
NA	NA	TRBV12-5	TRBJ2-2	TGTGCTAGTGGCCGCCTGAGGGGGGCGAACACCGGGGAGCTGTTTTTT	CASGRLRGANTGELFF
NA	NA	TRBV14	TRBJ1-2	TGTGCCAGCAGCGACTGGACTCAGGGAGGATCTGGCTACACCTTC	CASSDWTQGGSGYTF
NA	NA	TRBV28	TRBJ1-5	TGTGCCAGCAGTTGGGCCACGGATCAGCCCCAGCATTTT	CASSWATDQPQHF
NA	NA	TRBV19	TRBJ1-4	TGTGCCAGTACCCCAGAACGCCGACGGTCTAATGAAAAACTGTTTTTT	CASTPERRRSNEKLFF
NA	NA	TRBV16	TRBJ1-5	TGTGCCAGCAGCCAATCGCCAGATAGCAATCAGCCCCAGCATTTT	CASSQSPDSNQPQHF
NA	NA	TRBV19	TRBJ2-3	TGTGCCAGTAGTAGGGGTTGGACAGTAAATACGCAGTATTTT	CASSRGWTVNTQYF
NA	NA	TRBV18	TRBJ1-1	TGTGCCAGCTCACCACCGGGAGGTCTGAACACTGAAGCTTTCTTT	CASSPPGGLNTEAFF